The 5 T cell receptor beta chains presented below share a single source sample, sequenced in a study of cytomegalovirus exposure and HLA in healthy donors. With 60 Vbeta and 13 Jbeta primers, the PCR was carried out. The assay was immunoSEQ multiplex PCR, and TCRdb's table has in-frame clones only and misses some. The sample gives approximately 280,000 clones, 86% of which show up once; roughly 4% is in the top ten. The sample consisted of PBMCs. Receptors were obtained from a man in his forties or fifties in good health and CMV-seropositive.

This chain connects TRBV13 to TRBJ2-1; 8 bases are shared with TRBD1. V lost 4 bases and J lost 2; bases outside the gene matches: 4. Germline V gene sequence: CDR1 PRHDT, CDR2 FYEKMQ (reference sequence). CDR3 length equals 15 residues. The CDR3, as DNA: TGTGCCAGCAGCTCAGGGGGACAGGCCTACAATGAGCAGTTCTTC. Translation gives CASSSGGQAYNEQFF.

The rearrangement uses TRBV27 and TRBJ2-7, with TRBD2 matching over 13 bases. The CDR3 loop spans 14 amino acids. V trimming: 4 bases; J trimming: 7 bases; junction bases outside the gene matches: 4. Germline V CDR1 and CDR2: MNHEY, SMNVEV (reference sequence). The DNA for the CDR3 is TGTGCCAGCAGTTCCCCGGGACTAGCGGGAGAGCAGTACTTC. Its protein is CASSSPGLAGEQYF.

The chain uses TRBV6-5 and TRBJ2-7; weak D call: TRBD1 (6 bases). The length of the CDR3 is 14 residues. V dropped 4 bases and J dropped 1 base, with 11 bases sitting between them. Germline lookup yields CDR1 MNHEY and CDR2 SVGAGI. The CDR3 loop is CASSWTVVSYEQYF. The CDR3 region has the DNA TGTGCCAGCAGTTGGACAGTCGTATCCTACGAGCAGTACTTC.

This chain uses TRBV27 with TRBJ2-1, with 7 bases aligning to TRBD2. The CDR3 has 13 amino acids. The germline CDR1 and CDR2 sequences are MNHEY and SMNVEV (reference sequence). Trimming removed 8 bases from V and 4 bases from J; junction bases left unmatched: 5. In DNA, the CDR3 is TGTGCCAGCCGGCTAGCGGCATACAATGAGCAGTTCTTC. Translated: CASRLAAYNEQFF.

J is TRBJ1-6 and V is TRBV28; TRBD1 is a possible D gene (5 bases). This CDR3 is built from 17 residues. The germline V gene encodes CDR1 MDHEN and CDR2 SYDVKM. Trimming left V 7 bases short and J 0 bases short, with 16 bases between. In nucleotides, the CDR3 is TGTGCCAGCACCCGAGGACAAGAGAGCTCCTATAATTCACCCCTCCACTTT. It yields the protein CASTRGQESSYNSPLHF. Full variable domain (rest looked up from reference TRBV28 and TRBJ1-6): DVKVTQSSRYLVKRTGEKVFLECVQDMDHENMFWYRQDPGLGLRLIYFSYDVKMKEKGDIPEGYSVSREKKERFSLILESASTNQTSMYLCASTRGQESSYNSPLHFGNGTRLTVT.